This is a list of T cell receptor beta chains from one sample in a study of blood T cell repertoires in COVID-19. Using immunoSEQ multiplex PCR, the repertoire was profiled, and TCRdb retains in-frame clones only, with some absent. The sample lists around 380,000 clones, approximately 80% occurring once. Specimen: peripheral blood. All receptors come from a human donor with acute or convalescent COVID-19. The donor label of this sample is uncertain. The CDR3 runs from the conserved cysteine through the conserved F or W. D genes are given only for firm matches. Clone sizes are given selectively: once, few, many, or a class where the clone is expanded.

CDR3nt,CDR3aa,d_gene,abundance,j_gene,len,v_gene
TGTGCCAGCAGCTCCGGGACAGGGGGTGCCAAAAACATTCAGTACTTC,CASSSGTGGAKNIQYF,TRBD1,.,TRBJ2-4,16,TRBV5-8
TGTGCCAGTAACCGAGGACAACCAAATCAGCCCCAGCATTTT,CASNRGQPNQPQHF,.,.,TRBJ1-5,14,TRBV19
TGCGCCAGCAGCTTCGTTCGGGACACTGAAGCTTTCTTT,CASSFVRDTEAFF,.,once,TRBJ1-1,13,TRBV5-1
TGTGCCAGTGGCCCAATCTCCTCTAGCGGGGTGTGGGAGACCCAGTACTTC,CASGPISSSGVWETQYF,TRBD2,.,TRBJ2-5,17,TRBV19
TGCGCCAGCAGCTTGGCCGCAACCTGGGAGGGCTACACCTTC,CASSLAATWEGYTF,.,.,TRBJ1-2,14,TRBV5-1
TGTGCCAGCAGTGAAGGCGGCGGTTCCTACGAGCAGTACTTC,CASSEGGGSYEQYF,.,.,TRBJ2-7,14,TRBV6-1
TGTGCCAGCAGTGGACAATATAGCAATCAGCCCCAGCATTTT,CASSGQYSNQPQHF,.,.,TRBJ1-5,14,TRBV27
TGTGCCAGCTCACAAATGCCATCCTCGGGACAGGGGACTGGAAACACCATATATTTT,CASSQMPSSGQGTGNTIYF,TRBD1,.,TRBJ1-3,19,TRBV18
TGTGCCAGCAGCTACCAGGGGGCTTCAGACTATGGCTACACCTTC,CASSYQGASDYGYTF,TRBD1,.,TRBJ1-2,15,TRBV7-8
TGTGCCTGGAGCGGATCGGGGGGGGTATTCCCTGAAGCTTTCTTT,CAWSGSGGVFPEAFF,.,.,TRBJ1-1,15,TRBV30
TGTGCCAGCAGCACCCAGCAGGGAGGTACCTACGAGCAGTACTTC,CASSTQQGGTYEQYF,.,few,TRBJ2-7,15,TRBV11-2
TGTGCCAGCAGCCGCTCCTATGCCCCCTACAATGAGCAGTTCTTC,CASSRSYAPYNEQFF,.,.,TRBJ2-1,15,TRBV6-5
TGTGCCATCAGTGAGTCTAGACAGGGGCAAGAGACCCAGTACTTC,CAISESRQGQETQYF,TRBD1,.,TRBJ2-5,15,TRBV10-3
TGCGCCAGCAGCTTGGGGGTGACAGGGGGTTTCCTATTGGGCACTGAAGCTTTCTTT,CASSLGVTGGFLLGTEAFF,TRBD1,.,TRBJ1-1,19,TRBV5-1
TGTGCCAGCAGTTTAGGTGCGGGACAGGACTATGGCTACACCTTC,CASSLGAGQDYGYTF,TRBD1,.,TRBJ1-2,15,TRBV27
TGTGCCAGCAGCCGAAGGACAGGACGAATCCGCGCGGAAAACATTCAGTACTTC,CASSRRTGRIRAENIQYF,TRBD1,.,TRBJ2-4,18,TRBV5-5
TGTGCCAGCAGCGCCCGGGACAGTCTGTTAAACACCATATATTTT,CASSARDSLLNTIYF,TRBD1,.,TRBJ1-3,15,TRBV9
TGTGCCAGCAGCTTAGCAGGGGTGGGCACCGGGGAGCTGTTTTTT,CASSLAGVGTGELFF,.,.,TRBJ2-2,15,TRBV7-7
TGTGCCAGCAGCCAGACAGGAACAAGGTACAATGAGCAGTTCTTC,CASSQTGTRYNEQFF,.,.,TRBJ2-1,15,TRBV7-9
TGCGCCAGCAGCCTAGGACTAGCGCGTTCTAGCACAGATACGCAGTATTTT,CASSLGLARSSTDTQYF,TRBD2,.,TRBJ2-3,17,TRBV5-1
TGTGCCAGCAGCTTAGTTCAGAACACTGAAGCTTTCTTT,CASSLVQNTEAFF,.,.,TRBJ1-1,13,TRBV7-9
TGTGCCAGCTCCCGGACAGGGAATTCGTACAATGAGCAGTTCTTC,CASSRTGNSYNEQFF,TRBD1,.,TRBJ2-1,15,TRBV18
TGTGCCAGCTCACCAGATCGGACAGGGGGCTATGGCTACACCTTC,CASSPDRTGGYGYTF,TRBD1,.,TRBJ1-2,15,TRBV18
TGTGCCAGTAGTATTAGAACGGAAAAACTGTTTTTT,CASSIRTEKLFF,.,.,TRBJ1-4,12,TRBV19
TGTGCCAGCAGCTCGTACTTAGGAGGACAGGGACAGCCCCAGCATTTT,CASSSYLGGQGQPQHF,TRBD1,.,TRBJ1-5,16,TRBV7-2
TGTGCCAGCAGTCGGGACAGATATTCACCCCTCCACTTT,CASSRDRYSPLHF,TRBD1,.,TRBJ1-6,13,TRBV6-5
TGCGCCAGCAGCTTGGATCCTACAGGGTCCAGAGAAGCTTTCTTT,CASSLDPTGSREAFF,.,.,TRBJ1-1,15,TRBV5-1
TGCGCCAGCAGCTATAGGACAGGGGACACCGGGGAGCTGTTTTTT,CASSYRTGDTGELFF,TRBD1,.,TRBJ2-2,15,TRBV5-1
TGCGCCAGCAGTCTGACAGGGTACTACGAGCAGTACTTC,CASSLTGYYEQYF,TRBD1,.,TRBJ2-7,13,TRBV10-2
TGTGCCAGCAGTGAACGGACGGGCAGGGGCCCCTACGAGCAGTACTTC,CASSERTGRGPYEQYF,.,.,TRBJ2-7,16,TRBV6-1
TGTGCCAGCAGTGAAACACTTTACAGCAGCAATCAGCCCCAGCATTTT,CASSETLYSSNQPQHF,.,.,TRBJ1-5,16,TRBV6-1
TGTGCCTCCTCCGGGGGGGTTGTAAGCAATCAGCCCCAGCATTTT,CASSGGVVSNQPQHF,.,.,TRBJ1-5,15,TRBV19
TGTGCCAGCTCACCACCAGGGGTTTGGAACACCGGGGAGCTGTTTTTT,CASSPPGVWNTGELFF,.,once,TRBJ2-2,16,TRBV18
TGTGCCAGCCTGGACTTGGCTTTCAATCAGCCCCAGCATTTT,CASLDLAFNQPQHF,.,.,TRBJ1-5,14,TRBV6-5
TGTGCCAGCAGTTTACTTCCATACGGCGGGGAGCTGTTTTTT,CASSLLPYGGELFF,.,few,TRBJ2-2,14,TRBV27
TGCGCCAGCAGCTTGCCCGCTTCACCCATCCGGGACAACTCCTACGAGCAGTACTTC,CASSLPASPIRDNSYEQYF,.,once,TRBJ2-7,19,TRBV5-1
TGTGCCAGCAGCTTAGGGGGGACAGTAAACGGGGAGCTGTTTTTT,CASSLGGTVNGELFF,TRBD1,.,TRBJ2-2,15,TRBV7-2
TGTGCCATCAGTGGCAGCTCCTACGAGCAGTACTTC,CAISGSSYEQYF,.,.,TRBJ2-7,12,TRBV10-3
TGTGCCAGCAGCCCCACGGGCGGGAGGAAATACAATGAGCAGTTCTTC,CASSPTGGRKYNEQFF,TRBD2,.,TRBJ2-1,16,TRBV7-6
TGTGCCAGCAGCCGGGACAGGGATAACTATGGCTACACCTTC,CASSRDRDNYGYTF,TRBD1,.,TRBJ1-2,14,TRBV2
TGTGCCAGCAGCCCCCGGACAGGGATAAACTATGGCTACACCTTC,CASSPRTGINYGYTF,TRBD1,.,TRBJ1-2,15,TRBV7-9
TGTGCCAGCAGCCAGGGACTAGCGGGAAAGGGAGAGACCCAGTACTTC,CASSQGLAGKGETQYF,TRBD2,.,TRBJ2-5,16,TRBV14
TGCGCCAGCAGCCAAAACAGGGTGGGGTCTGGGGCCAACGTCCTGACTTTC,CASSQNRVGSGANVLTF,.,.,TRBJ2-6,17,TRBV4-1
TGTGCCTGGAGTGCCCGACAGGGGCGAATGAACACTGAAGCTTTCTTT,CAWSARQGRMNTEAFF,TRBD1,.,TRBJ1-1,16,TRBV30
TGCGCCACCAGGGACCTAGGGGACACTGAAGCTTTCTTT,CATRDLGDTEAFF,.,.,TRBJ1-1,13,TRBV10-2
TGTGCCACCAGCCTCGGGGGGTCCTACAATGAGCAGTTCTTC,CATSLGGSYNEQFF,TRBD2,.,TRBJ2-1,14,TRBV15
TGTGCCAGCAGTGAAAGGCAGGGGGCTTTAGGCTATGGCTACACCTTC,CASSERQGALGYGYTF,TRBD1,few,TRBJ1-2,16,TRBV6-1
TGTGCCAGCAGGCTAGCGGGAGGCACAGATACGCAGTATTTT,CASRLAGGTDTQYF,TRBD2,few,TRBJ2-3,14,TRBV6-5
TGTGCCAGCAAGACAGGGGCCCCGTTCAATCAGCCCCAGCATTTT,CASKTGAPFNQPQHF,TRBD1,few,TRBJ1-5,15,TRBV2
TGTGCCAGCAGAGGGACTTCCGGGCCTTATAGCAATCAGCCCCAGCATTTT,CASRGTSGPYSNQPQHF,.,few,TRBJ1-5,17,TRBV28
TGTGCCAGCATCCCCTACAGGGGCCTAGGTGGCTACACCTTC,CASIPYRGLGGYTF,TRBD1,once,TRBJ1-2,14,TRBV6-5
TGTGCCAGCAGTTATGAGGGAATTAATTCACCCCTCCACTTT,CASSYEGINSPLHF,.,few,TRBJ1-6,14,TRBV6-5
TGCGCCAGCAGTGTCCAGGGGTCCCCATACTACGAGCAGTACTTC,CASSVQGSPYYEQYF,.,.,TRBJ2-7,15,TRBV10-2
TGTGCTAGTGGTTTGGCGTCAGGGACCCAGTACTTC,CASGLASGTQYF,.,.,TRBJ2-5,12,TRBV12-5
TGTGCCTGGAGTTTATACAACCCACAGGGGGCCCTAAATGAAAAACTGTTTTTT,CAWSLYNPQGALNEKLFF,TRBD1,once,TRBJ1-4,18,TRBV30
TGTGCCAGTAGTCCCCGGCAGGCCAGGGGCTACACCTTC,CASSPRQARGYTF,.,.,TRBJ1-2,13,TRBV19